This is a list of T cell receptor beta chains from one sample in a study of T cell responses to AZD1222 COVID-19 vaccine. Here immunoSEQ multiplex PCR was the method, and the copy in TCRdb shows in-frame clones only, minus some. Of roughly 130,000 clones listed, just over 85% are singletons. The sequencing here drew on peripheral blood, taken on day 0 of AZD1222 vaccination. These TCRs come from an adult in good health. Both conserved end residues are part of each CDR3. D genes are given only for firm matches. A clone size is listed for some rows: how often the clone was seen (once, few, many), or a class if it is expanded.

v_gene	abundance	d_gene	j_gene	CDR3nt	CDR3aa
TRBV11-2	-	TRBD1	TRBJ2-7	TGTGCCAGCAGCCCCGGGACAGTCGGCTACGAGCAGTACTTC	CASSPGTVGYEQYF
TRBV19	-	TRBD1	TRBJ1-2	TGTGCCAGTAGGCGGACAGGGGCTGGCTACACCTTC	CASRRTGAGYTF
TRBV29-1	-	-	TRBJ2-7	TGCAGCGTTGACGGGGGCCTACAGGGGATCGAGCAGTACTTC	CSVDGGLQGIEQYF
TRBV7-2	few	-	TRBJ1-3	TGTGCCAGCAGCTCTCTGACAGGATATGGGAACACCATATATTTT	CASSSLTGYGNTIYF
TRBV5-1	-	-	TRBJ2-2	TGCGCCAGCAGCTCGGGGAACACCGGGGAGCTGTTTTTT	CASSSGNTGELFF
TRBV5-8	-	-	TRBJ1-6	TGTGCCAGCAGCTTGGAGGCAGGACCATTTAATAATTCACCCCTCCACTTT	CASSLEAGPFNNSPLHF
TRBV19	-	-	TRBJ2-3	TGTGCCAGTAGGGAGAGCACAGATACGCAGTATTTT	CASRESTDTQYF
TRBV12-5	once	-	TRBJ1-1	TGTGCTAGTGGTTTGGCTACCGACGGGTTCCCGGGACGTTTGAACACTGAAGCTTTCTTT	CASGLATDGFPGRLNTEAFF
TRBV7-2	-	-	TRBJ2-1	TGTGCCAGCAGCTTAGCCGCGGGAAACTACAATGAGCAGTTCTTC	CASSLAAGNYNEQFF
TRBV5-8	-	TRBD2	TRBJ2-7	TGTGCCAGCAGCTTTCCACAGCGGGAGAAAAAATACGAGCAGTACTTC	CASSFPQREKKYEQYF
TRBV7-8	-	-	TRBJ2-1	TGTGCCAGCAGCTTAACCGGAAGCCCCTACAATGAGCAGTTCTTC	CASSLTGSPYNEQFF
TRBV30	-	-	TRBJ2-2	TGTGCCTGGAGTCACCTTCTAGGCACCGGGGAGCTGTTTTTT	CAWSHLLGTGELFF
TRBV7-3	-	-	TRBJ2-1	TGTGCCAGCAGCTTAACTGTGGAGGGCATCACAGGGGCGTGGGTCTACAATGAGCAGTTCTTC	CASSLTVEGITGAWVYNEQFF
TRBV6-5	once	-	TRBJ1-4	TGTGCCAGCACAGCAGGGCCCGGGGAAAAACTGTTTTTT	CASTAGPGEKLFF
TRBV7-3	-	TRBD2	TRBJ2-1	TGTGCCAGCAGCGCAGGTAGCGGGAGGGCCAGCGACAATGAGCAGTTCTTC	CASSAGSGRASDNEQFF
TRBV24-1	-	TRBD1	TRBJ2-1	TGTGCCACCAGTGATTTTACCCGGACAGGGAGGTATGAGCAGTTCTTC	CATSDFTRTGRYEQFF
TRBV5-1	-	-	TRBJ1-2	TGCGCCAGCAGCTTTGGGGACGGAGTGTTGTACTATGGCTACACCTTC	CASSFGDGVLYYGYTF
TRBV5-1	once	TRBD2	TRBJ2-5	TGCGCCAGCAGCATTTCAGCGGGAAATAGAAAAGAGACCCAGTACTTC	CASSISAGNRKETQYF
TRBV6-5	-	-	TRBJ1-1	TGTGCCAGCAGTTCCGTGGGCACTGAAGCTTTCTTT	CASSSVGTEAFF
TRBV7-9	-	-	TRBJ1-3	TGTGCCATCAGTGGGGGCCCTGGAAACACCATATATTTT	CAISGGPGNTIYF
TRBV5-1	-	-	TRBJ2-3	TGCGCCAGCAGCTATGAAGATACGCAGTATTTT	CASSYEDTQYF
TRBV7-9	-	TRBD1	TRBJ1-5	TGTGCCAGCAGTCGGACAGGGGCGATTAGCAATCAGCCCCAGCATTTT	CASSRTGAISNQPQHF
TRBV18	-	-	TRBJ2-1	TGTGCCAGCTCAGGCCTACCGGGAAACTACAATGAGCAGTTCTTC	CASSGLPGNYNEQFF
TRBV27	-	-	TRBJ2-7	TGTGCCAGCAGTCCGGGACCCTACGAGCAGTACTTC	CASSPGPYEQYF
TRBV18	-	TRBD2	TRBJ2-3	TGTGCCAGCTCACTGGCTCGGCTAGCGGGACGTCCTAGCACAGATACGCAGTATTTT	CASSLARLAGRPSTDTQYF
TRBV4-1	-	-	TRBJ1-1	TGCGCCAGCAGCCCCCCGGGACGGACGAACACTGAAGCTTTCTTT	CASSPPGRTNTEAFF
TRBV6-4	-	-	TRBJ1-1	TGTGCCAGCAGTGGGGGAATGGGGGACACTGAAGCTTTCTTT	CASSGGMGDTEAFF
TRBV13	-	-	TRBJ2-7	TGTGCCAGCAGCTCCCCCTGGGAGGAGGCCAGCTCCTACGAGCAGTACTTC	CASSSPWEEASSYEQYF
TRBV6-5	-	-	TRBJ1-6	TGTGCCAGCAGTTACCAGGACATTGGCAATTCACCCCTCCACTTT	CASSYQDIGNSPLHF
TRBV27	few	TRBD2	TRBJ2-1	TGTGCCAGCGTGGCCAGCGGGAGGGCCCGGTCTGAGCAGTTCTTC	CASVASGRARSEQFF
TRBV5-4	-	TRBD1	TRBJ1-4	TGTGCCAGCAGCTTGGGGACAGGGAATCGCGAAAAACTGTTTTTT	CASSLGTGNREKLFF
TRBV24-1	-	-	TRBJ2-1	TGTGCCACCAGTGTTAACAGGTTGTACGATAATGAGCAGTTCTTC	CATSVNRLYDNEQFF
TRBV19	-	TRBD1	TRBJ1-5	TGTGCCACCCGGGACAGCTCCCTCGATCAGCCCCAGCATTTT	CATRDSSLDQPQHF
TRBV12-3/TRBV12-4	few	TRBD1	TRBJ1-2	TGTGCCAGCAGTTTACAGGGGGAAAGAGGCTACACCTTC	CASSLQGERGYTF
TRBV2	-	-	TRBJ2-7	TGTGCCAGCAGTGAAGCTAGGGCGGTGGAGCAGTACTTC	CASSEARAVEQYF
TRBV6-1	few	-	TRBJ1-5	TGTGCCAGCAGTGAAGCCCCGATAGGGTATGGTCAGCCCCAGCATTTT	CASSEAPIGYGQPQHF
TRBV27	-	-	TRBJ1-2	TGTGCCAGCAGTTTATCAGAGGACAGCATCTATGGCTACACCTTC	CASSLSEDSIYGYTF
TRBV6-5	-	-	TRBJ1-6	TGTGCCAGCAGTTACGGGCAGGGGATAGTAGTTTCACCCCTCCACTTT	CASSYGQGIVVSPLHF
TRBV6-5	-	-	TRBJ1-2	TGTGCCAGCAGCGCTGGGAGAGCTAACTATGGCTACACCTTC	CASSAGRANYGYTF
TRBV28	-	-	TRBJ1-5	TGTGCCAGCAGTTTTATCTTGGGGGAGGGGAAAAATCAGCCCCAGCATTTT	CASSFILGEGKNQPQHF
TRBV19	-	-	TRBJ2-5	TGTGCCAGTAGTATATCATCAGGGCCGCGGGGGACCCAGTACTTC	CASSISSGPRGTQYF
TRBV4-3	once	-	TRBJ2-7	TGCGCCAGCAGCCAAGCAGGGATGGGGTACGAGCAGTACTTC	CASSQAGMGYEQYF
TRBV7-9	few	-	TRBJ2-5	TGTGCCAGCAGCTTAGAAGTTGGGGAGACCCAGTACTTC	CASSLEVGETQYF
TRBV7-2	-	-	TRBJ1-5	TGTGCCAGCAGCTTTTCGGGGAATAGCAATCAGCCCCAGCATTTT	CASSFSGNSNQPQHF
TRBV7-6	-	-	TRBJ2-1	TGTGCCAGCAGCTTAGCTGTACGCAGCTCCTACAATGAGCAGTTCTTC	CASSLAVRSSYNEQFF
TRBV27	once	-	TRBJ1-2	TGTGCCAGCAGTACAATCACCCGACAGCAACCATATGGCTACACCTTC	CASSTITRQQPYGYTF
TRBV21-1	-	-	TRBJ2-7	TGTGCCAGCAGCACTCCGGGACAGGGAAAAAGATCCTACGAGCAGTACTTC	CASSTPGQGKRSYEQYF
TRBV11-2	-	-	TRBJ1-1	TGTGCCAGCAGCCGGTCAGGGACTGAAGCTTTCTTT	CASSRSGTEAFF